This T cell receptor beta chain appears in the sequencing data of a study of cytomegalovirus exposure and HLA in healthy donors (dated by TCRdb to the late 2010s). About the investigation overall: According to an earlier analysis of 587 of the donors, about 179 million T cells yielded over 90 million unique TCR beta sequences and around 300 Gb of sequence data. Using immunosequencing, the study profiled T cell repertoires from approximately 700 subjects and related those repertoires to cytomegalovirus serostatus. Typing coverage varied by locus: 629-630 donors for A, B, C, DRB1 and DQB1; roughly 500 for DQA1; 606 for DPA1; roughly 470 for DPB1. Genome-wide SNP genotypes for about three fifths of the roughly 670 donors were used in a later genetic analysis, which treated that subset as a discovery cohort. Donor age, sex, ethnicity and CMV serostatus were collected together with the repertoire data. Across 398 genotyped donors of the cohort, an average of roughly 230,000 unique TCR beta nucleotide sequences per donor were sequenced, and approximately 17% of those sequences were non-productive. In a later analysis, previously published TCR beta repertoires from roughly 710 donors were re-analyzed and high-resolution HLA genotyping was added so that TCR occurrence patterns could be studied. The later analysis used no new phenotypic data to find candidate immune exposures, relying instead on TCR beta sequences and their occurrence across donors. Every discovery cohort repertoire had been produced on one sequencing platform. An earlier analysis of several hundred of the donors applied high-throughput TCR beta sequencing to assess whether each TCR beta V gene segment acted as functional or pseudogenic. Of the 300 to 500 genotyped donors, approximately 81% were placed in the genetic ancestry cluster associated with self-reported Caucasian donors. The study aimed to test whether cataloging public T cell receptors could reveal signatures of past pathogen exposure. An early release that covered more than 550 HLA-typed donors contained approximately 290 gigabases of sequencing data and 85 million to 100 million unique TCR sequences. High-throughput TCR immunosequencing, statistical association of individual TCRs with disease status, and machine learning were combined to predict cytomegalovirus infection status. In addition to the first cohort of 650 to 750 subjects, a separate validation cohort of under 150 different subjects was used. Both class I and class II loci were covered by HLA typing, at four-digit resolution. Roughly 5 DR-DQ haplotypes were handled as single units for association and clustering, since linkage in the cohort was strong. Study-wide findings and limitations: According to a later genetic analysis, donors in an Asian-associated ancestry cluster had fewer N-insertions in productive TCRs than the approximately 700-donor mean. A later analysis found that most CMV-associated TCR beta chains appeared HLA-restricted, with HLA associations seemingly driven largely by CMV exposure. While some public TCRs were present in many individuals, most TCR sequences turned up only very rarely across donors. A later analysis found that HLA-associated TCR beta chains were more clonally expanded and had lower generation probabilities than equally common non-associated chains. A later analysis associated about 18,000 TCR beta sequences with specific HLA alleles at a false discovery rate of 0.05. Only TCR beta chains were sequenced in this cohort, and the absence of alpha or paired-chain data limited detectable features. The classifier was reported to diagnose cytomegalovirus status with high specificity and sensitivity in both the original and validation cohorts. HLA typing was unavailable for some donors at each locus, so association tests used only the typed subset. An association between a missense DCLRE1C variant and V-gene and J-gene trimming of TCR beta chains was found in a later genetic analysis and replicated in an independent cohort. Some 15 rarely observed V segments, including chromosome 9 orphons, were excluded from the earlier analysis of about 500 of the donors because counts were too low. In a later analysis, the rate of TCR association differed among HLA loci, with DRB1 alleles having the most associated TCRs and HLA-C alleles having the fewest. The study listed 164 TCR beta chains as associated with cytomegalovirus. Sequencing depth was assumed to be roughly uniform across donors in the presence/absence analyses, though that assumption may not hold. Some IMGT-functional V segments, including TRBV6-2 and TRBV6-3, could not be distinguished by the 87-base-pair reads and were therefore excluded. In an earlier analysis of some 500 of the donors, most TCR beta V segments were observed in productive rearrangements about 90% or about 30% of the time, broadly matching IMGT annotations. A further reported finding was that TCR beta sequences accurately predicted the HLA-A and HLA-B alleles for most subjects in the first cohort. Strong co-occurrence of HLA alleles, especially DR and DQ, made assigning TCR associations to individual alleles difficult. For the cohort, immune exposure information was limited to CMV serostatus. According to the authors, the approach could potentially be generalized to other disease states and immunological phenotypes. A cluster of highly shared sequence variants was judged likely to represent a technical artifact of the sequencing pipeline. Three of the identified cytomegalovirus-associated TCR beta chains were confirmed in vitro to be specific for cytomegalovirus antigens. Correlated functional status among segregating V segments might reflect linkage disequilibrium, but an unknown experimental factor could not be ruled out. Several of the top co-occurrence clusters appeared to be linked to parvovirus B19, influenza, CMV and Epstein-Barr virus, according to a later analysis.

The library was obtained by the immunoSEQ multiplex PCR assay. A mixture of 60 forward primers for TCR Vbeta segments and 13 reverse primers for TCR Jbeta segments was used in the multiplex PCR. The CDR3 region of rearranged TCR beta genes was amplified from genomic DNA with a multiplex PCR assay. The amplified TCR beta libraries were sequenced on the Illumina HiSeq System as 87-base-pair reads. In the authors' own workflow: Across the roughly 700 repertoires, a later analysis counted 80 million or so unique TCR beta chains, about 10 million of which were shared by at least two donors. To remove PCR and sequencing errors, raw reads were error-corrected and collapsed into unique sequences using a nearest-neighbor algorithm that merged closely related sequences. V, D and J gene segments were assigned by aligning CDR3 sequences to IMGT reference sequences. For a sequence to be retained, at least a six-nucleotide match to both a V gene segment and a J gene segment was required. Rearrangements were classified as productive when the CDR3 lacked stop codons and remained in frame with V and J, and all other rearrangements were classified as non-productive. CDR3 was defined according to IMGT convention as the region running from the second conserved V-encoded cysteine to the conserved J-encoded phenylalanine. The earlier analysis of about 610 of the donors excluded any sequence lacking an unambiguous match to a single V gene segment. In an earlier analysis of several hundred of the donors, V segments were called functional above 56.7% productive rearrangements and were called segregating when the between-donor standard deviation exceeded 5%. A statistical classification framework was built to diagnose cytomegalovirus status from the catalog of TCR beta chain sequences. V and J gene assignment, in a later analysis, came from comparing TCR nucleotide sequences with IMGT/GENE-DB human TR gene sequences. A later analysis assigned CDR3 sequences and most-parsimonious VDJ recombination scenarios with the TCRdist pipeline. In a later analysis, each TCR beta chain was defined by its CDR3 amino acid sequence together with its V-gene family, and reads lacking a unique V-gene family were excluded. As a way to deal with suspected cross-contamination and a sequencing artifact, a later analysis dropped hundreds of nucleotide sequences that were highly shared and had low generation probability. In a later analysis, a clonal expansion index for each public chain was calculated from normalized within-repertoire ranks of inferred template counts. A later analysis computed generation probabilities with a VDJ recombination model fitted to out-of-frame rearrangements, and checked the results against IGoR. Hypergeometric tests were used in a later analysis to score TCR-TCR, TCR-HLA and TCR-CMV co-occurrence, with a repertoire-size bias correction applied to the TCR pairs. To estimate false discovery rates, a later analysis permuted the HLA or CMV assignments 20 times. A later analysis grouped co-occurring TCRs with DBSCAN, adding TCRdist sequence similarity when clustering within HLA-allele-positive subsets. Co-occurrence clustering excluded repertoires with fewer than 30,000 or more than 120,000 public chains, plus five with anomalous nucleotide sharing. The table was pulled from immuneACCESS by TCRdb, which kept in-frame rearrangements only. Such tables lose some clones; where checked, under half of the loss comes from unresolved V genes, and the rest has no known cause. V and J calls and clone size are as listed in that table; D and trimming were resolved from the DNA. The sample table shows some 200,000 clones, and roughly 70% are seen once. Clones ranked in the top ten supply 2.5% to 3% of the sample.

In total, roughly 710 healthy bone marrow donors made up the cohort. All cohort members were sampled while nominally healthy, although unrecorded immune exposures were likely present. The donor was CMV seropositive and was included in the group of almost 300 seropositive cohort members. Every donor gave a peripheral blood sample, and the peripheral blood mononuclear cells from that sample were used for TCR beta sequencing. The Qiagen DNeasy Blood Extraction Kit was used to extract genomic DNA from the blood cell samples. The CDR3 has 16 amino acids, counting the end cysteine and phenylalanine. This entry keeps only the CDR3 DNA: 48 bases, framed from base 1. CDR1 and CDR2 (MDHEN, SYDVKM) derive from the germline V gene. Regarding this clone: What antigen it recognizes has not been identified. One junction end disagrees with the germline gene, perhaps due to a read error. The sample contains more than one DNA sequence encoding this CDR3.

The sequenced sample consisted of PBMCs. The sequence derives from a man aged 35 to 55 in good health and CMV-seropositive. The chain is made from TRBV28 and TRBJ1-1, and the D gene may be TRBD1, 5 bases matching. In nucleotide form, the sequence is TGTGCCAGCAGTTTGGTAGGTGGTGTGCGGGGCGCTGAAGCTTTCTTC. Translated, it gives CASSLVGGVRGAEAFF.